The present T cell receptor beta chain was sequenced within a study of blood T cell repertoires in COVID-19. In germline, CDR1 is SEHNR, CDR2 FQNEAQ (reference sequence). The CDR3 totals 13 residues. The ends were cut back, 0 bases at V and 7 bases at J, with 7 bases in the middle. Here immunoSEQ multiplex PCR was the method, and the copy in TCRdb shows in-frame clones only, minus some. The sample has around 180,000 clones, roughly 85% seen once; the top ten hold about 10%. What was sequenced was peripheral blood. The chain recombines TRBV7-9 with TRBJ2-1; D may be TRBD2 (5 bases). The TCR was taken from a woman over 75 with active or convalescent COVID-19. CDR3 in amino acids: CASSLAGVNEQFF. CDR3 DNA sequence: TGTGCCAGCAGCTTAGCGGGAGTGAATGAGCAGTTCTTC. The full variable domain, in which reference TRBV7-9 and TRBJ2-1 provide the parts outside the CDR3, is DTGVSQNPRHKITKRGQNVTFRCDPISEHNRLYWYRQTLGQGPEFLTYFQNEAQLEKSRLLSDRFSAERPKGSFSTLEIQRTEQGDSAMYLCASSLAGVNEQFFGPGTRLTVL.